This T cell receptor beta chain was captured by sequencing in a study of shared clonotypes between healthy human individuals. Study summary: Three plates each covered CD4 naive and memory; CD8 naive two, CD8 memory one.

Terminally differentiated effector memory CD45RA+ cells were excluded by CCR7 positive selection of CD45RO-negative cells. CDR1 and CDR2 from the germline V gene are MDHEN and SYDVKM. This CDR3 has 15 residues. Trimming took off 1 base at V and 5 bases at J, with 14 bases between the two ends. Sequencing was at deep level. Generated by immunoSEQ multiplex PCR, the TCRdb table keeps only in-frame clones and is missing some. The table includes about 2 million clones, about 95% detected once. Study-wide findings and caveats: For naive CD4 cells, around 5% of clonotypes were shared across a few donors. Sampling covered nothing but blood. Tissue TCR repertoires likely differ from those found in blood.

With respect to this clone: Its cognate antigen is unknown.

This clonotype was sampled from a young man in good health. This chain links TRBV28 with TRBJ2-5; D is ambiguous. Source material: naive CD8+ T cells sorted from blood. The CDR3 coding sequence is TGTGCCAGCAGTTTATTAGGTCAGGTAGAGGAGACCCAGTACTTC. It is translated as CASSLLGQVEETQYF.